Below are 29 T cell receptor beta chains sequenced from a single sample in a study of T cell clonality in common variable immunodeficiency. Here immunoSEQ multiplex PCR was the method, and the copy in TCRdb shows in-frame clones only, minus some. The table records tens of thousands of clones without singletons, the ten largest covering around 0.8%. What was sequenced was peripheral blood mononuclear cells. The receptor source for this set is a person aged 18-69 years in good health.

This clone was seen ten or more times. The CDR3 extends 3 residues past the end of the read, so its final part is completed from the germline J gene. V gene TRBV19 combines with J gene TRBJ2-3, with D unresolved. Germline V gives CDR1 LNHDA, CDR2 SQIVND (reference sequence). This CDR3 comprises 11 residues. The V end lost 9 bases, the J end lost 2 bases, and 6 bases lay between the germline ends. The DNA read from the CDR3 is TGTGCCAGCCGTAACACAGATACG. Its translation: CASRNTDT. The full CDR3 reads CASRNTDTQYF.

At least ten counts were recorded for this clone. The read gets to within 3 residues of the CDR3 end, and the germline J gene fills in the rest. The chain uses TRBV16 and TRBJ1-2; possible D gene TRBD1, 6 bases. The CDR3 covers 14 residues. V lost 0 bases to trimming and J lost 3 bases, with 8 bases between them. Germline loops: CDR1 KGHSY, CDR2 FQNENV. Here the CDR3 reads CASSQSRTDYGYTF. Incomplete CDR3 DNA: TGTGCCAGCAGCCAATCGAGGACAGACTATGGC.

Turning to this clone: The CDR3 end lies 3 residues beyond the end of the read and is filled in from the germline J gene. J is TRBJ2-7 and V is TRBV7-8, with 11 nucleotides matching TRBD2. V shed 4 bases and J 3 bases; nucleotides not matched to a gene: 8. Germline V gene sequence: CDR1 SGHVS, CDR2 FQNEAQ. The CDR3 totals 16 residues. Incomplete CDR3 DNA: TGTGCCAGCAGCTCGAGACTCGGGACTAGCGGCTACGAG. Translated: CASSSRLGTSGYE. In full, the CDR3 is CASSSRLGTSGYEQYF.

This clone was counted ten times or more. The read gets to within 3 residues of the CDR3 end, and the germline J gene fills in the rest. This chain joins TRBV19 and TRBJ2-5, with a weak D call TRBD1 (6 bases). CDR1 LNHDA and CDR2 SQIVND come from the germline V gene (reference sequence). Trimming took off 4 bases at V and 5 bases at J, with 11 bases between the two ends. This CDR3 comprises 13 residues. The CDR3 bases that were read are TGTGCCAGTAGTAACAGGGTGCAGGAGACC. It is translated as CASSNRVQET. The entire CDR3 sequence reads CASSNRVQETQYF.

This clone was observed at least ten times. The CDR3 end falls 3 residues outside the read, so it is completed with the germline J gene. The V call is TRBV18, the J call TRBJ1-4; D is perhaps TRBD1 (6 bases). The CDR3 totals 16 residues. CDR1 is KGHSH and CDR2 is LQKENI in the germline V gene. V lost 3 bases and J lost 7, with 18 bases in between. CDR3 amino acids: CASSPRGGALAEKLFF. The covered CDR3 bases are TGTGCCAGCTCACCCCGAGGGGGGGCCTTGGCTGAAAAA.

This clone was picked up many times. The read terminates 3 residues before the CDR3 end, so the remaining end is supplied by the germline J gene. The J gene is TRBJ2-7, the V gene TRBV12-3 or TRBV12-4, with D uncertain. Trimming cost V 4 bases and J 0 bases, with 7 bases left between them. This CDR3 is built from 13 residues. CDR3 protein: CASSSSSSYEQYF. The covered CDR3 bases are TGTGCCAGCAGTTCTAGTAGCTCCTACGAG.

This clone was seen many times. The read ends 3 residues shy of where the CDR3 ends; the end is completed using the germline J gene. V gene TRBV5-1 combines with J gene TRBJ2-7; 10 nucleotides match TRBD2. There are 16 residues in the CDR3. The J segment lost 4 bases and the V segment lost 7 bases, leaving 14 bases of the junction unmatched. Germline assignment: CDR1 SGHRS and CDR2 YFSETQ. This CDR3 is CASSRESSGSGYEQYF. Partial CDR3 DNA: TGCGCCAGCTCGCGAGAATCTAGCGGGAGTGGGTACGAG.

This clone has at least ten counts. An end of the junction does not agree with germline; a read error may underlie this. The CDR3 is cut off 3 residues early in the read; its end comes from the germline J gene. V and J are TRBV4-2 and TRBJ1-4; 10 nucleotides match TRBD1. Germline CDR1 LGHNA, CDR2 YNFKEQ. The CDR3 is made up of 17 amino acids. This CDR3 is CASSQDRQGAQMNKLFF. Partial CDR3 DNA: TGCGCCAGCAGCCAAGATCGACAGGGGGCTCAAATGAACAAA.

This clone was recorded many times. The read ends 3 residues early relative to the CDR3; the germline J gene fills the gap. This chain joins TRBV7-6 and TRBJ1-5; 10 bases are shared with TRBD1. Losses at the gene ends were 3 bases for V and 3 bases for J; bases not matched to a gene: 2. The CDR3 spans 15 residues. Germline CDR1 SGHVS, CDR2 FNYEAQ. The covered CDR3 bases are TGTGCCAGCAGCTTTGGGACAGGGGTCAATCAGCCC. Translation: CASSFGTGVNQP. The full CDR3 is CASSFGTGVNQPQHF.

This clone occurred many times. The read terminates 3 residues before the CDR3 end, so the remaining end is supplied by the germline J gene. This sequence joins TRBV2 and TRBJ2-5; no reliable D call. V was clipped by 2 bases and J by 7 bases, with 11 bases between them. The CDR3 covers 13 residues. The germline V gene encodes CDR1 SNHLY and CDR2 FYNNEI. Here the CDR3 reads CASSERVEGTQYF. CDR3 DNA (partial): TGTGCCAGCAGTGAACGGGTAGAAGGGACC.

This clone was picked up many times. The CDR3 end is not reached by the read, which stops 3 residues before it; the germline J gene fills it in. V usage is TRBV2 and J usage is TRBJ2-1; a weak D match, TRBD2 (5 bases). Germline loops: CDR1 SNHLY, CDR2 FYNNEI. V gave up 4 bases and J gave up 5 bases, with 15 bases separating them. The CDR3 consists of 15 residues. The CDR3 protein is CASSVRLAPDNEQFF. The sequenced CDR3 bases are TGTGCCAGCAGTGTCCGGCTAGCCCCAGACAATGAG.

This clone showed up many times. The CDR3 goes on 3 residues after the read ends, and that part is filled in from the germline J gene. The chain employs TRBV5-1 and TRBJ1-1; TRBD1 agrees at 11 bases. Trimming cost V 3 bases and J 5 bases; bases outside gene matches: 3. Per germline, CDR1 SGHRS and CDR2 YFSETQ. The CDR3 is 14 amino acids. The CDR3 spells CASSSGDRGTEAFF. CDR3 DNA (partial): TGCGCCAGCAGCTCGGGGGACAGGGGGACTGAA. The full variable domain, with the rest looked up from reference TRBV5-1 and TRBJ1-1, is KAGVTQTPRYLIKTRGQQVTLSCSPISGHRSVSWYQQTPGQGLQFLFEYFSETQRNKGNFPGRFSGRQFSNSRSEMNVSTLELGDSALYLCASSSGDRGTEAFFGQGTRLTVV.

This clone was picked up many times. The read terminates 3 residues ahead of where the CDR3 ends, so the germline J gene completes it. J is TRBJ2-3 and V is TRBV7-6; the D is unclear. The CDR3 has 14 amino acids. V lost 2 bases and J lost 0, with 6 bases in between. Germline-derived CDR1 and CDR2 are SGHVS and FNYEAQ. The DNA read from the CDR3 is TGTGCCAGCAGCTTACTTATGAGCACAGATACG. Its protein is CASSLLMSTDT. In full, the CDR3 is CASSLLMSTDTQYF.

This clone was recorded a few times. Its ends do not fully match the called genes, so a read error is possible. The observed sequence ends 3 residues before the CDR3 terminus, with the missing tail filled in from the germline J gene. The J gene is TRBJ2-1, the V gene TRBV7-7; 8 nucleotides line up with TRBD2. Germline V gives CDR1 SSHAT, CDR2 FNYEAQ (reference sequence). The CDR3 runs to 16 residues. The sequenced part of the CDR3 DNA is TGTGCTAGCAGCCCCGACGCGGGAGGCTCCTACAATGAG. Translation: CASSPDAGGSYNE. In full, the CDR3 reads CASSPDAGGSYNEQFF.

This clone was counted at least ten times. The CDR3 goes on 3 residues after the read ends, and that part is filled in from the germline J gene. V is TRBV12-3 or TRBV12-4 and J is TRBJ2-3; the D is unclear. The V end was cut by 3 bases, the J end by 6 bases, with 25 bases between. The CDR3 is made up of 18 amino acids. The CDR3 sequence: CASSFTTQVLIVSDTQYF. The covered CDR3 bases are TGTGCCAGCAGTTTTACGACCCAGGTTCTTATTGTTTCGGATACG.

The sample holds many counts of this clone. CDR3 loop: CASSFSDRRSYEQYF. The CDR3 bases that were read are TGCGCCAGCAGCTTTTCAGACAGGCGTTCCTACGAG. The rearrangement joins TRBV5-1 to TRBJ2-7, with TRBD1 as a possible D gene (6 bases). The CDR3 goes on 3 residues after the read ends, and that part is filled in from the germline J gene. Trimming removed 2 bases at V and 1 base at J, with 13 bases between. This CDR3 contains 15 residues. Germline CDR1 SGHRS, CDR2 YFSETQ.

In this sample, this clone turned up many times. Coverage ceases 3 residues before the CDR3 finishes, and the germline J gene fills in the end. The chain employs TRBV5-6 and TRBJ1-5; D not certain. V was trimmed by 4 bases and J by 9 bases, leaving 2 bases between them. The CDR3 loop spans 9 amino acids. Looked up from germline, CDR1 is SGHDT and CDR2 is YYEEEE. The CDR3 bases that were read are TGTGCCAGCAGCCGGCCC. Translating it yields CASSRP. The whole CDR3 protein is CASSRPQHF.

The table lists this clone with a few counts. The read gets to within 3 residues of the CDR3 end, and the germline J gene fills in the rest. The rearrangement joins TRBV11-1 to TRBJ1-2, with TRBD1 matching over 7 bases. With V trimmed by 4 bases and J by 4 bases, 6 bases remained unmatched. Per germline, CDR1 SGHAT and CDR2 FQDESV (reference sequence). This CDR3 comprises 14 residues. The sequenced CDR3 bases are TGTGCCAGCAGCTCGGACAGGTCGAGCTATGGC. As protein: CASSSDRSSYG. The full CDR3 protein reads CASSSDRSSYGYTF. The complete variable domain, with remaining parts taken from reference TRBV11-1 and TRBJ1-2, reads EAEVAQSPRYKITEKSQAVAFWCDPISGHATLYWYRQILGQGPELLVQFQDESVVDDSQLPKDRFSAERLKGVDSTLKIQPAELGDSAMYLCASSSDRSSYGYTFGSGTRLTVV.

This clone came up many times. The sequenced fragment ends 3 residues before the CDR3 boundary, so the rest is inferred from the germline J gene. J is TRBJ2-7 and V is TRBV30; the D is unclear. The CDR3 is made up of 12 amino acids. From germline, CDR1 is GTSNPN and CDR2 SVGIG (reference sequence). With 4 bases removed from V and 0 bases from J, the gap between germline ends came to 7 bases. The CDR3 here is CAWTRSSYEQYF. The sequenced part of the CDR3 DNA is TGTGCCTGGACACGGTCCTCCTACGAG.

This clone appeared many times. The read falls 3 residues short of the CDR3 end, and the missing part is taken from the germline J gene. The gene calls are TRBV5-1 and TRBJ2-5, with 7 bases fitting TRBD2. The CDR3 spans 15 residues. The V gene end was trimmed by 0 bases and the J gene end by 2 bases; junction bases not matched to a gene: 4. From germline, CDR1 is SGHRS and CDR2 YFSETQ. The CDR3 sequence is CASSLEWGGQETQYF. The part of the CDR3 DNA that was read is TGCGCCAGCAGCTTGGAATGGGGGGGGCAAGAGACC.

In this sample, this clone turned up many times. Read coverage stops 3 residues before the CDR3 terminus; the germline J gene supplies the remainder. V usage is TRBV4-1 and J usage is TRBJ2-3; the match to TRBD1 covers 7 bases. The CDR3 totals 14 residues. Trimming removed 6 bases from V and 1 base from J; junction bases left unmatched: 4. Germline V gives CDR1 MGHRA, CDR2 YSYEKL. The CDR3 bases that were read are TGCGCCAGCAGACGGGACAGAGGCACAGATACG. Protein sequence: CASRRDRGTDT. The complete CDR3 reads CASRRDRGTDTQYF.

This clone has ten or more counts. CDR3 DNA, as far as it was read: TGTGCCAGTAGTCCCGACAGGGGCTCCTACGAG. As protein: CASSPDRGSYE. The whole CDR3 protein reads CASSPDRGSYEQYF. The chain has TRBV19 and TRBJ2-7; 8 positions agree with TRBD1. The read terminates 3 residues ahead of where the CDR3 ends, so the germline J gene completes it. The V gene's germline CDR1 is LNHDA and CDR2 SQIVND (reference sequence). The CDR3 is 14 amino acids. The V and J ends lost 5 bases and 0 bases, in that order; junction bases with no gene match: 3.

As concerns this clone: The read terminates 3 residues ahead of where the CDR3 ends, so the germline J gene completes it. The V and J genes are TRBV7-2 and TRBJ2-5; 9 bases are a match to TRBD1. Germline values: CDR1 SGHTA, CDR2 FQGNSA. The CDR3 has 15 residues. Losses at the gene ends were 6 bases for V and 6 bases for J; bases not matched to a gene: 11. The chain's CDR3 is CASRDTGGAGKTQYF. The CDR3 bases that were read are TGTGCCAGCAGAGACACAGGGGGCGCAGGGAAGACC.

For this clone: With the read ending 3 residues before the CDR3 end, the germline J gene is used to fill in that end. The V gene is TRBV6-2 or TRBV6-3, the J gene TRBJ1-2, with 7 positions matching TRBD1. There are 14 residues in the CDR3. Germline CDR1 reads MNHEY; CDR2 reads SVGEGT. The DNA read from the CDR3 is TGTGCCAGCAGTTACGCAGGGGGTAGCAACGAC. It translates to CASSYAGGSND. The CDR3 in full is CASSYAGGSNDYTF.

This clone was recorded a few times. The read halts 3 residues ahead of the CDR3 end, with the missing end drawn from the germline J gene. The chain is built from TRBV2 and TRBJ1-2; D might be TRBD1 (6 bases). This CDR3 comprises 14 residues. Trimming shortened V by 1 base and J by 4 bases, and 10 bases separated the two germline ends. Germline CDR1 and CDR2: SNHLY and FYNNEI. The CDR3 bases that were read are TGTGCCAGCAGTGAAGACAGGGACGTCTATGGC. As protein: CASSEDRDVYG. The entire CDR3 is CASSEDRDVYGYTF.

This clone was recorded many times. The CDR3 end falls 3 residues outside the read, so it is completed with the germline J gene. The rearrangement uses TRBV20-1 and TRBJ2-7; D might be TRBD2 (6 bases). The V end lost 5 bases, the J end lost 1 base, and 21 bases lay between the germline ends. The CDR3 is 16 amino acids. Germline assignment: CDR1 DFQATT and CDR2 SNEGSKA (reference sequence). The covered CDR3 bases are TGCAGTGCTTTCCGTTTGGGGGGAGAGGAGTCCTACGAG. Translation: CSAFRLGGEESYE. In full, the CDR3 is CSAFRLGGEESYEQYF.

This clone was seen at least ten times. Read coverage stops 3 residues before the CDR3 terminus; the germline J gene supplies the remainder. This rearrangement joins TRBV30 to TRBJ2-7; D is unresolved. The CDR3 sequence is 14 residues long. CDR1 is GTSNPN, CDR2 SVGIG, per germline (reference sequence). Trimming removed 2 bases at V and 4 bases at J, with 15 bases between. The CDR3 loop reads CAWSRFEKRYEQYF. The sequenced CDR3 bases are TGTGCCTGGAGTAGGTTCGAGAAAAGGTACGAG.

This clone was recorded at least ten times. The sequence runs out 3 residues before the end of the CDR3; the remainder is reconstructed from the germline J gene. The chain combines TRBV2 with TRBJ2-3; D is possibly TRBD2 (6 bases). The CDR3 has 15 amino acids. Trimming stripped 4 bases from V and 8 bases from J, with 19 bases between. Germline CDR1 is SNHLY and CDR2 is FYNNEI. The CDR3 bases that were read are TGTGCCAGCAGTGCAATTCGGGGGTCGGAAGGTACG. As protein: CASSAIRGSEGT. The whole CDR3 sequence is CASSAIRGSEGTQYF.

This clone was seen at least ten times. The observed sequence ends 3 residues before the CDR3 terminus, with the missing tail filled in from the germline J gene. The chain uses TRBV29-1 and TRBJ2-3; D gene uncertain. The V and J ends lost 2 bases and 4 bases respectively, with 7 bases between them. The CDR3 spans 12 residues. Germline assignment: CDR1 SQVTM and CDR2 ANQGSEA. CDR3 DNA (partial): TGCAGCGTTGAACTATCCCCAGATACG. The encoded protein is CSVELSPDT. The CDR3 reads in full as CSVELSPDTQYF.